The source of this T cell receptor beta chain is a study of blood T cell repertoires in COVID-19. The V segment lost 5 bases and the J segment 2 bases; nucleotides outside the gene matches: 4. This CDR3 is 14 amino acids long. CDR1 is SGHRS, CDR2 YFSETQ, per germline. The data were produced by immunoSEQ multiplex PCR, yet TCRdb's version contains in-frame clones alone and is incomplete. The data contain 150,000 to 200,000 clones, more than 75% of them singletons. This receptor was obtained from a man aged 18 to 29 with active or convalescent COVID-19. The chain couples TRBV5-1 to TRBJ2-5; 9 positions agree with TRBD1. Sequenced input: peripheral blood. The CDR3 region is CASSSGTGQETQYF. The CDR3 coding sequence is TGCGCCAGCAGTTCCGGGACAGGGCAAGAGACCCAGTACTTC.